These 12 T cell receptor beta chains share one sample of origin, sequenced in a study of cytomegalovirus exposure and HLA in healthy donors. With 60 Vbeta and 13 Jbeta primers, the PCR was carried out. Only in-frame clones appear in the TCRdb table, and some are missing; sequencing was by immunoSEQ multiplex PCR. The table records 90,000 to 120,000 clones, 77% of them present only once. The specimen sequenced was PBMCs. Every receptor here comes from a male donor in good health and CMV-seronegative.

The genes are TRBV7-8 and TRBJ1-2; unclear D gene. CDR1 and CDR2 (germline): SGHVS, FQNEAQ. Trimming pared 2 bases from V and 8 bases from J, leaving 15 bases between. This CDR3 comprises 14 residues. The CDR3 sequence: CASSLSGVEGGYTF. Written as DNA, the CDR3 is TGTGCCAGCAGCTTATCCGGGGTTGAAGGAGGCTACACCTTC.

CDR3 in amino acids: CASMVLAGGLNNEQFF. The CDR3 coding sequence is TGTGCCAGCATGGTCCTAGCGGGAGGTCTCAACAATGAGCAGTTCTTC. This chain joins TRBV27 and TRBJ2-1; TRBD2 agrees at 11 bases. Losses at the gene ends were 7 bases for V and 5 bases for J; bases not matched to a gene: 10. This CDR3 is built from 16 residues. In germline, CDR1 is MNHEY, CDR2 SMNVEV (reference sequence).

As DNA, the CDR3 is TGTGCCAGCAGCCCCCAACCAGGGGGTGACACCATATATTTT. Its protein is CASSPQPGGDTIYF. The rearrangement uses TRBV9 and TRBJ1-3; 7 bases line up with TRBD1. Germline trimming cut 4 bases from V and 8 bases from J; bases unmatched to any gene: 9. Germline V gene sequence: CDR1 SGDLS, CDR2 YYNGEE. This CDR3 has 14 residues.

J is TRBJ2-7 and V is TRBV19, with 10 positions matching TRBD2. The trim removed 6 bases at V and 6 bases at J, leaving 5 bases unmatched. This CDR3 has 13 residues. Per germline, CDR1 LNHDA and CDR2 SQIVND (reference sequence). As DNA, the CDR3 is TGTGCCAGTAGGTTAGCGGGGGGACGCGAGCAGTACTTC. Protein: CASRLAGGREQYF.

This clone was counted only a few times. V is TRBV4-1 and J is TRBJ1-3, with a possible D match to TRBD1 (6 bases). The V gene's germline CDR1 is MGHRA and CDR2 YSYEKL. CDR3 length equals 16 residues. V lost 5 bases and J 1 base, leaving 15 bases between the germline ends. CDR3 in DNA: TGCGCCAGCAGCAGAACGGGGGGGGCGTCTGGAAACACCATATATTTT. Translation: CASSRTGGASGNTIYF.

V is TRBV19 and J is TRBJ2-2; D call uncertain. CDR3 size: 13 residues. Per germline, CDR1 LNHDA and CDR2 SQIVND (reference sequence). V dropped 5 bases and J dropped 3 bases, with 7 bases sitting between them. The DNA for the CDR3 is TGTGCCAGTAGTCCCCTCGACACCGGGGAGCTGTTTTTT. This encodes CASSPLDTGELFF.

The gene calls are TRBV12-5 and TRBJ2-2; D remains unclear. Germline V gene data show CDR1 as LGHNT and CDR2 as FRNRAP. CDR3 size: 13 residues. The V end was cut by 7 bases, the J end by 5 bases, with 11 bases between. The CDR3 loop reads CASAPDTTGELFF. CDR3 nucleotide sequence: TGTGCTAGTGCTCCCGACACTACCGGGGAGCTGTTTTTT. The full variable domain, completed using reference TRBV12-5 and TRBJ2-2, is DARVTQTPRHKVTEMGQEVTMRCQPILGHNTVFWYRQTMMQGLELLAYFRNRAPLDDSGMPKDRFSAEMPDATLATLKIQPSEPRDSAVYFCASAPDTTGELFFGEGSRLTVL.

The chain recombines TRBV27 with TRBJ2-1, with TRBD2 as a possible D gene (6 bases). From germline, CDR1 is MNHEY and CDR2 SMNVEV (reference sequence). The CDR3 covers 14 residues. V lost 8 bases and J 4 bases, leaving 15 bases between the germline ends. The CDR3 reads CASASAGTYNEQFF. DNA of the CDR3: TGTGCCAGCGCGTCGGCGGGAACTTACAATGAGCAGTTCTTC.

CDR3: CASSQGSVYEQYF. In nucleotides, the CDR3 is TGTGCCAGCAGCCAAGGATCAGTTTACGAGCAGTACTTC. The chain couples TRBV4-2 to TRBJ2-7; D gene unclear. V lost 1 base, J lost 4 bases, and 8 bases lay in between. CDR3 length equals 13 residues. The germline CDR1 and CDR2 sequences are LGHNA and YNFKEQ.

The rearrangement joins TRBV11-2 to TRBJ2-2; D uncertain. The germline gives CDR1 SGHAT, CDR2 FQNNGV. The CDR3 spans 16 residues. V was pared by 2 bases and J by 3 bases, with 13 bases between. Here the CDR3 DNA reads TGTGCCAGCAGCTTACTGGGCTTTGGGTACACCGGGGAGCTGTTTTTT. It yields the protein CASSLLGFGYTGELFF.

The chain employs TRBV9 and TRBJ2-7; the D is unclear. V was clipped by 0 bases and J by 2 bases, with 12 bases between them. This CDR3 has 15 residues. CDR1 is SGDLS, CDR2 YYNGEE, per germline. CDR3 bases: TGTGCCAGCAGCGTAGCTCCCTCAGGAACCTACGAGCAGTACTTC. It encodes CASSVAPSGTYEQYF.

About this clone itself: Other DNA sequences in the same sample also yield this CDR3. V gene TRBV7-2 combines with J gene TRBJ2-7; no definite D call. V was shortened by 1 base and J by 0 bases, with 7 bases between the two germline ends. CDR3 length: 14 residues. The V gene's germline CDR1 is SGHTA and CDR2 FQGNSA. This chain's CDR3 is CASSLDGGSYEQYF. CDR3 nucleotides: TGTGCCAGCAGCTTAGACGGCGGCTCCTACGAGCAGTACTTC.